Presented here are 20 T cell receptor beta chains from one specimen sequenced in a study of T cell repertoires in cytomegalovirus infection (dated by TCRdb to the late 2010s). These receptors' targets are unknown. Interpreted using the paper, the treatment or condition label stands for: in vitro stimulation with specific CMV peptide epitopes to enrich CMV-specific T cells. The run used an Illumina HiSeq 1500. The public sequencing data were trimmed at Q25 with fastp and processed into clonotypes with MiXCR by TCRdb, which kept only in-frame beta chains. Every CDR3 protein is listed once, alongside the most common genes and DNA of its rows. The sample profile shows hundreds of thousands of distinct CDR3 sequences; less than 35% of them were found once. The top ten clones comprise over 13% of the sample. The sample consisted of cultured CD8+ T cells from PBMCs, taken from culture after CMV antigen stimulation. The receptors originated from a human donor in good health (CMV status not recorded). Some clones in this sample may be carry-over from other donors' samples.

The genes are TRBV7-2 and TRBJ2-2; either TRBD1 or TRBD2 may fit D (6 bases each). V was cut by 7 bases and J by 4 bases, with 19 bases left in between. CDR3 length equals 16 residues. In germline, CDR1 is SGHTA, CDR2 FQGNSA. CDR3 in amino acids: CASTNRSGGLTGELFF. The CDR3 DNA reads as TGTGCCAGCACCAACCGCTCTGGGGGGCTCACCGGGGAGCTGTTTTTT.

V usage is TRBV19 and J usage is TRBJ2-1; 9 nucleotides match TRBD2. CDR3 size: 16 residues. Germline assignment: CDR1 LNHDA and CDR2 SQIVND (reference sequence). With V trimmed by 3 bases and J by 7 bases, 10 bases remained unmatched. The CDR3 region is CASSITGRGGTNEQFF. The DNA of the CDR3 is TGTGCCAGTAGTATTACGGGGCGGGGGGGCACGAATGAGCAGTTCTTC.

V usage is TRBV7-9 and J usage is TRBJ1-3; D ambiguous. This CDR3 region has 15 residues. Looked up from germline, CDR1 is SEHNR and CDR2 is FQNEAQ (reference sequence). Trimming took off 5 bases at V and 0 bases at J, with 11 bases between the two ends. The CDR3 here is CASSAILSSGNTIYF. CDR3 in DNA: TGTGCCAGCAGCGCAATACTTAGCTCTGGAAACACCATATATTTT.

This chain connects TRBV6-6 to TRBJ2-3, with 11 bases that match TRBD2. Germline trimming cut 0 bases from V and 11 bases from J; bases unmatched to any gene: 7. Per germline, CDR1 MNHNY and CDR2 SVGAGI (reference sequence). This CDR3 has 15 residues. The CDR3 reads CASSYSVTSGDLQYF. CDR3 bases: TGTGCCAGCAGTTACTCGGTGACTAGCGGGGATCTGCAGTATTTT.

There are many counts of this clonotype. V and J are TRBV9 and TRBJ1-2; D possibly corresponds to TRBD1 (5 bases). The CDR3 loop spans 15 amino acids. Germline assignment: CDR1 SGDLS and CDR2 YYNGEE. V was cut by 4 bases and J by 0 bases, with 13 bases left in between. The CDR3 region is CASSFRQTSNYGYTF. The DNA of the CDR3 is TGTGCCAGCAGCTTCCGACAGACTTCTAACTATGGCTACACCTTC.

The table lists this clonotype with many counts. The chain recombines TRBV7-2 with TRBJ2-3; D unresolved. The CDR3 runs to 11 residues. CDR1 SGHTA and CDR2 FQGNSA come from the germline V gene. Trimming pared 8 bases from V and 0 bases from J, leaving 3 bases between. CDR3 in amino acids: CASLSTDTQYF. CDR3 nucleotide sequence: TGTGCCAGCCTTAGCACAGATACGCAGTATTTT.

A word on this clonotype: A much larger clone lies a single base off, so this may be a read error. The chain combines TRBV7-4 with TRBJ1-4, with TRBD1 identical over 8 bases. The CDR3 runs to 14 residues. CDR1 and CDR2 (germline): SGHVT, SQSDAQ. The DNA of the CDR3 is TGTACCAGCAGCTACGGACAGGGAGATGAAAAACTGTTTTTT. Its protein is CTSSYGQGDEKLFF.

CDR3 residues: CASSSGLTGINEQFF. Here the CDR3 DNA reads TGTGCCAGCAGCTCCGGATTGACAGGGATAAATGAGCAGTTCTTC. The genes are TRBV13 and TRBJ2-1; TRBD1 matches at 7 bases. The junction had 10 bases not matched to a gene; V was cut back by 4 bases and J by 7 bases. Per the germline V gene, CDR1 is PRHDT and CDR2 is FYEKMQ (reference sequence). The CDR3 is made up of 15 amino acids.

The chain couples TRBV9 to TRBJ1-2; 9 nucleotides line up with TRBD1. Losses at the gene ends were 3 bases for V and 3 bases for J; bases not matched to a gene: 12. CDR3 length: 17 residues. Germline V gene sequence: CDR1 SGDLS, CDR2 YYNGEE. CDR3 loop: CASSAGTGPGVHYGYTF. The CDR3 coding sequence is TGTGCCAGCAGCGCGGGGACAGGGCCCGGGGTTCACTATGGCTACACCTTC.

This clonotype was detected only a few times. V gene TRBV6-5 combines with J gene TRBJ2-6; D call uncertain. Germline values: CDR1 MNHEY, CDR2 SVGAGI. This CDR3 spans 15 amino acids. V lost 0 bases and J lost 0, with 3 bases in between. CDR3 sequence: CASSYSHSGANVLTF. As DNA, the CDR3 is TGTGCCAGCAGTTACTCCCACTCTGGGGCCAACGTCCTGACTTTC.

The chain employs TRBV2 and TRBJ1-1, with D possibly TRBD1 on 5 matching bases. CDR1 and CDR2 (germline): SNHLY, FYNNEI. Trimming took 1 base from V and 3 from J, leaving 9 bases between them. The CDR3 spans 14 residues. The CDR3 DNA follows: TGTGCCAGCAGTGAAGGGGGGGGGGACACTGAAGCTTTCTTT. It translates to CASSEGGGDTEAFF. Together with reference TRBV2 and TRBJ1-1, the CDR3 gives the full variable domain: EPEVTQTPSHQVTQMGQEVILRCVPISNHLYFYWYRQILGQKVEFLVSFYNNEISEKSEIFDDQFSVERPDGSNFTLKIRSTKLEDSAMYFCASSEGGGDTEAFFGQGTRLTVV.

The rearrangement uses TRBV5-6 and TRBJ1-1; tentative D call: TRBD1 (5 bases). This CDR3 comprises 14 residues. Per the germline V gene, CDR1 is SGHDT and CDR2 is YYEEEE. V was cut by 2 bases and J by 5 bases, with 13 bases left in between. In nucleotides, the CDR3 is TGTGCCAGCAGCTTTATCGACAGCCAGACTGAAGCTTTCTTT. Translated, it gives CASSFIDSQTEAFF.

The chain couples TRBV6-5 to TRBJ1-2, with 7 bases identical to TRBD1. The CDR3 is 15 amino acids. V was pared by 7 bases and J by 6 bases, with 14 bases of the junction left unmatched. In germline, CDR1 is MNHEY, CDR2 SVGAGI. The CDR3 spells CASTFTGTAYNGYTF. DNA of the CDR3: TGTGCCAGCACCTTCACCGGGACAGCTTACAATGGCTACACCTTC.

V gene TRBV20-1 combines with J gene TRBJ1-4; D perhaps matches TRBD1 (6 bases). The CDR3 contains 18 residues. With 0 bases removed from V and 7 bases from J, the gap between germline ends came to 24 bases. The germline CDR1 and CDR2 sequences are DFQATT and SNEGSKA (reference sequence). The CDR3 DNA reads as TGCAGTGCTAGAGATCCGGGACACTTTGGGTCCATAGGTGAAAAACTGTTTTTT. Protein: CSARDPGHFGSIGEKLFF.

The chain joins TRBV5-1 to TRBJ2-3, with 11 bases identical to TRBD2. CDR1 and CDR2 from the germline V gene are SGHRS and YFSETQ. The trim removed 1 base at V and 6 bases at J, leaving 7 bases unmatched. The CDR3 contains 16 residues. The CDR3 sequence is CASSLRTSGLRDTQYF. CDR3 DNA: TGCGCCAGCAGCTTGCGGACTAGCGGGCTAAGGGATACGCAGTATTTT.

The J gene is TRBJ2-3, the V gene TRBV28; possibly TRBD1 or TRBD2 for D (5 bases each). Trimming stripped 5 bases from V and 1 base from J, with 10 bases between. The CDR3 runs 14 residues. CDR1 and CDR2 (germline): MDHEN, SYDVKM. The CDR3 DNA is TGTGCCAGCAGTCGGGACGGTGGCACAGATACGCAGTATTTT. It specifies CASSRDGGTDTQYF.

The rearrangement uses TRBV27 and TRBJ1-1; D not certain. The ends were cut back, 3 bases at V and 3 bases at J, with 8 bases in the middle. Germline CDR1 is MNHEY and CDR2 is SMNVEV (reference sequence). This CDR3 is 13 amino acids long. DNA of the CDR3: TGTGCCAGCAGTTTCATCGGGGACACTGAAGCTTTCTTT. Its translation is CASSFIGDTEAFF.

This clonotype was counted at least ten times. The chain carries TRBV7-8 and TRBJ2-3; D gene unclear. The V end lost 1 base, the J end lost 1 base, and 9 bases lay between the germline ends. This CDR3 is 15 amino acids long. Germline values: CDR1 SGHVS, CDR2 FQNEAQ. The DNA for the CDR3 is TGTGCCAGCAGCTTAGAAGAAAGCCGCACAGATACGCAGTATTTT. This gives the protein CASSLEESRTDTQYF.

This clonotype occurred a few times. V and J are TRBV12-3 or TRBV12-4 and TRBJ1-1; a possible D gene is TRBD1 (6 bases). V dropped 7 bases and J dropped 7 bases, with 19 bases sitting between them. This CDR3 has 14 amino acids. The CDR3 region has the DNA TGTGCCAGCACCCTAGCGTGGGGGCGGAATGAAGCTTTCTTT. The encoded protein is CASTLAWGRNEAFF.

This clonotype turned up a few times. For the CDR3, the DNA is TGTGCCAGCAGTGAAGAACTAGCGGGGGGCCCCACAGATACGCAGTATTTT. This sequence encodes CASSEELAGGPTDTQYF. J is TRBJ2-3 and V is TRBV25-1; the match to TRBD2 covers 12 bases. Losses at the gene ends were 2 bases for V and 2 bases for J; bases not matched to a gene: 5. The CDR3 is 17 residues long. Germline CDR1 MGHDK, CDR2 SYGVNS.